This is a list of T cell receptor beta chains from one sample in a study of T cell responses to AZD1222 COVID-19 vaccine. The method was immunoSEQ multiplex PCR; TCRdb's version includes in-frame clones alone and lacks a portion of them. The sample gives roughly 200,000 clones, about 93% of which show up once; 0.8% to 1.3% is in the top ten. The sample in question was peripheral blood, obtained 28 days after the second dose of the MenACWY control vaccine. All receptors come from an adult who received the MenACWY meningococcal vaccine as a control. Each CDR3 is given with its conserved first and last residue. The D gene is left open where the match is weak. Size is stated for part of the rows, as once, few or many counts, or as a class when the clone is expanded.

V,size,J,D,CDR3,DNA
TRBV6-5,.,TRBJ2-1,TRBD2,CASSWTSGGYNEQFF,TGTGCCAGCAGTTGGACTAGCGGGGGGTACAATGAGCAGTTCTTC
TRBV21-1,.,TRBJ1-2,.,CASSKDGSGYNYGYTF,TGTGCCAGCAGCAAAGACGGGAGTGGGTATAACTATGGCTACACCTTC
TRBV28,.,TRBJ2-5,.,CASSPAETQYF,TGTGCCAGCAGCCCGGCCGAGACCCAGTACTTC
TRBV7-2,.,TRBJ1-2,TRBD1,CASSSTDRSLRGYTF,TGTGCCAGCAGCTCGACGGACAGGTCCCTGAGGGGCTACACCTTC
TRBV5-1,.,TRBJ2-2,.,CASSPEGPYANTGELFF,TGCGCCAGCAGCCCCGAGGGTCCTTACGCGAACACCGGGGAGCTGTTTTTT
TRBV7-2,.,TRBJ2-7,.,CASSSYLYEQYF,TGTGCCAGCAGCTCCTATTTGTACGAGCAGTACTTC
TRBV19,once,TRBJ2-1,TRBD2,CASSIIAGGFNEQFF,TGTGCCAGTAGTATAATTGCGGGGGGGTTCAATGAGCAGTTCTTC
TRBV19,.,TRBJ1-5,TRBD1,CASSIGFEGASNQPQHF,TGTGCCAGTAGTATTGGGTTTGAGGGGGCGTCGAATCAGCCCCAGCATTTT
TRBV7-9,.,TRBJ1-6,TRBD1,CASSRDRDSPLHF,TGTGCCAGCAGCCGAGACAGGGATTCACCCCTCCACTTT
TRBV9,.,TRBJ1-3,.,CASSVAGGSGSGNTIYF,TGTGCCAGCAGCGTAGCGGGGGGGTCCGGCTCTGGAAACACCATATATTTT
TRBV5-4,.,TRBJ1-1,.,CASSSGVDTEAFF,TGTGCCAGCAGCTCCGGTGTGGACACTGAAGCTTTCTTT
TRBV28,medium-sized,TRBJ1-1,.,CASTPHRGMNTEAFF,TGTGCCAGCACCCCCCATCGGGGGATGAACACTGAAGCTTTCTTT
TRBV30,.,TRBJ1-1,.,CAWTFGMNTEAFF,TGTGCCTGGACCTTCGGAATGAACACTGAAGCTTTCTTT
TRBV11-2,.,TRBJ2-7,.,CASSPQRNYEQYF,TGTGCCAGCAGCCCTCAACGGAACTACGAGCAGTACTTC
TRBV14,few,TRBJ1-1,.,CASSRTQGNTEAFF,TGTGCCAGCAGCCGGACACAGGGGAACACTGAAGCTTTCTTT
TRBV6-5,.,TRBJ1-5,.,CASRRTADPNQPQHF,TGTGCCAGCAGAAGGACAGCTGATCCAAATCAGCCCCAGCATTTT
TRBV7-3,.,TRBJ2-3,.,CASSSRLARDTDTQYF,TGTGCCAGCAGCTCCCGCCTAGCGCGAGACACAGATACGCAGTATTTT
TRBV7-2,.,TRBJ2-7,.,CASSLEPGTISYEQYF,TGTGCCAGCAGCTTAGAGCCCGGAACGATCTCCTACGAGCAGTACTTC
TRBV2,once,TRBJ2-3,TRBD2,CASSRLAGFTDTQYF,TGTGCCAGCAGTCGCCTAGCGGGATTCACAGATACGCAGTATTTT
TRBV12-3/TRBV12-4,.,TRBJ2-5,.,CAVGGPETQYF,TGTGCCGTTGGGGGTCCCGAGACCCAGTACTTC
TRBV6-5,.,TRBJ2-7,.,CASSLPGRRKQYF,TGTGCCAGCAGTTTACCAGGGAGACGGAAGCAGTACTTC
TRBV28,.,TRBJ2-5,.,CASRPGGEYQETQYF,TGTGCCAGCAGGCCCGGGGGAGAGTACCAAGAGACCCAGTACTTC
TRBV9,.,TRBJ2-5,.,CASSVGDLGETQYF,TGTGCCAGCAGCGTAGGGGACTTAGGAGAGACCCAGTACTTC
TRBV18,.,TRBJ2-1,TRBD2,CASSSTSGPRDNEQFF,TGTGCCAGCTCATCTACTAGCGGCCCAAGGGACAATGAGCAGTTCTTC
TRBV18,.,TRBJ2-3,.,CASSTTSTDTQYF,TGTGCCAGCTCTACCACTAGCACAGATACGCAGTATTTT
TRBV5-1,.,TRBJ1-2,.,CASSLGRQTYGYTF,TGCGCCAGCAGCTTGGGCCGTCAAACCTATGGCTACACCTTC
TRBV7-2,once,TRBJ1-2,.,CASSLAPRIALNGYTF,TGTGCCAGCAGCTTAGCTCCCAGAATAGCATTAAATGGCTACACCTTC
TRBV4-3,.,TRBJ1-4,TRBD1,CASSLGTGNEKLFF,TGCGCCAGCAGCCTCGGGACAGGCAATGAAAAACTGTTTTTT
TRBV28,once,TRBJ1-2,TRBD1,CASSWTGGSRGYTF,TGTGCCAGCAGTTGGACAGGGGGCTCGCGTGGCTACACCTTC
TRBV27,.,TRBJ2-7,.,CASSLRKGGPYEQYF,TGTGCCAGCAGTTTACGTAAGGGGGGGCCCTACGAGCAGTACTTC
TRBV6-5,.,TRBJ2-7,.,CASGREGRLYEQYF,TGTGCCAGCGGTAGAGAGGGGCGCCTCTACGAGCAGTACTTC
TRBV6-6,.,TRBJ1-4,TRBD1,CASSYIGTADEKLFF,TGTGCCAGCAGTTACATTGGGACAGCCGATGAAAAACTGTTTTTT
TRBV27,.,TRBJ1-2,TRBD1,CASSLVQGNGYTF,TGTGCCAGCAGTTTAGTACAGGGGAATGGCTACACCTTC
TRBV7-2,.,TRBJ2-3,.,CASSLERAGTQYF,TGTGCCAGCAGCTTAGAAAGGGCAGGTACGCAGTATTTT
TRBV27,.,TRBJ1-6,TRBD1,CASSARQGLSSPLHF,TGTGCCAGCAGTGCGCGACAGGGGCTGAGTTCACCCCTCCACTTT
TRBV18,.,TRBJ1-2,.,CASSPPDDYGYTF,TGTGCCAGCTCACCACCGGATGATTATGGCTACACCTTC
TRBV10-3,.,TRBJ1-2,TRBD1,CAISESGQGQRGYTF,TGTGCCATCAGTGAGTCTGGACAGGGCCAGCGTGGCTACACCTTC
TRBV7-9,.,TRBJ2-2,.,CASANPRAGELFF,TGTGCCAGCGCCAACCCCCGGGCCGGGGAGCTGTTTTTT
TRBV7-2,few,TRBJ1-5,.,CASSLTNQPQHF,TGTGCCAGCAGCTTAACTAATCAGCCCCAGCATTTT
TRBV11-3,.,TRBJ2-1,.,CASSLGNNEQFF,TGTGCCAGCAGCTTAGGGAACAATGAGCAGTTCTTC
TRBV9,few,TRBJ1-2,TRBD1,CASSDGQASRYGYTF,TGTGCCAGCAGCGACGGACAGGCCTCGAGGTATGGCTACACCTTC
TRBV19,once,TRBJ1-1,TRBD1,CASTQGVGTEAFF,TGTGCCAGTACACAGGGGGTTGGCACTGAAGCTTTCTTT
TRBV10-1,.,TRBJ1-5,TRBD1,CASYRQKGASNQPQHF,TGCGCCAGCTACAGGCAGAAGGGGGCTAGCAATCAGCCCCAGCATTTT
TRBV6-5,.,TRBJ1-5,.,CASRWGENQPQHF,TGTGCCAGCAGATGGGGGGAGAATCAGCCCCAGCATTTT
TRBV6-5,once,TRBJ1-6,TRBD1,CATRDSGYNSPLHF,TGTGCCACCCGGGACAGTGGCTATAATTCACCCCTCCACTTT
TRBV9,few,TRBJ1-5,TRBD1,CASSEGTGDPGPQHF,TGTGCCAGCAGCGAAGGGACAGGAGATCCCGGGCCCCAGCATTTT
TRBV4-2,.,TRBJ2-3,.,CASSPTDTIGTDTQYF,TGTGCCAGCAGCCCAACGGACACCATAGGCACAGATACGCAGTATTTT
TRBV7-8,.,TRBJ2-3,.,CASSSRASTDTQYF,TGTGCCAGCAGCTCCCGGGCTAGCACAGATACGCAGTATTTT
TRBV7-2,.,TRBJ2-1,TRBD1,CASSLGQGRNNEQFF,TGTGCCAGCAGCCTGGGACAGGGGCGGAACAATGAGCAGTTCTTC
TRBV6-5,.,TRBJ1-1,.,CASRASFTEAFF,TGTGCCAGCAGAGCGAGTTTCACTGAAGCTTTCTTT
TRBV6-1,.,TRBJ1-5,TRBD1,CASSERGGTGGSNQPQHF,TGTGCCAGCAGTGAAAGGGGGGGGACAGGGGGCTCCAATCAGCCCCAGCATTTT
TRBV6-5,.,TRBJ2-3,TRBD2,CASSFPTSGGTDTQYF,TGTGCCAGCAGTTTCCCGACTAGCGGGGGCACAGATACGCAGTATTTT
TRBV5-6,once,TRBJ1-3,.,CASSTRGSGNTIYF,TGTGCCAGCAGCACCCGGGGGAGTGGAAACACCATATATTTT
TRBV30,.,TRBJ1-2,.,CAWKGVGVTRYTF,TGTGCCTGGAAGGGGGTAGGCGTTACGCGCTACACCTTC
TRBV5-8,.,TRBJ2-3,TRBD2,CASSPGTSGDDTQYF,TGTGCCAGCAGCCCAGGGACTAGCGGGGACGATACGCAGTATTTT
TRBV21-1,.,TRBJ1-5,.,CASRQGTVDSNQPQHF,TGTGCCAGCAGACAGGGCACAGTGGATAGCAATCAGCCCCAGCATTTT
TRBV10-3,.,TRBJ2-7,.,CAISESVRFAYEQYF,TGTGCCATCAGTGAGTCTGTCAGGTTCGCCTACGAGCAGTACTTC
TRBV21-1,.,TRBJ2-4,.,CASSKGLGRCKNIQYF,TGTGCCAGCAGCAAAGGTCTCGGGAGATGCAAAAACATTCAGTACTTC
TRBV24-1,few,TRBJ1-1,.,CATSDPTTGNTEAFF,TGTGCCACCAGTGATCCGACGACAGGGAACACTGAAGCTTTCTTT